This T cell receptor beta chain came from a study of blood T cell repertoires in COVID-19. Profiling relied on immunoSEQ multiplex PCR, and the TCRdb table lists in-frame clones only, not all of them. The sample lists 200,000 to 250,000 clones, 80% to 85% occurring once. The CDR3 length is 14 residues. Germline CDR1 is SGHTA and CDR2 is FQGNSA. With 0 bases clipped from V and 2 bases from J, the junction kept 1 base outside the gene matches. V and J are TRBV7-2 and TRBJ2-7; 7 positions agree with TRBD2. Sequenced material: peripheral blood. The TCR comes from a man aged 25-45 years with active or convalescent COVID-19. The CDR3 nucleotides are TGTGCCAGCAGCTTAGCGGGGGGGGCCTACGAGCAGTACTTC. Translating it yields CASSLAGGAYEQYF.